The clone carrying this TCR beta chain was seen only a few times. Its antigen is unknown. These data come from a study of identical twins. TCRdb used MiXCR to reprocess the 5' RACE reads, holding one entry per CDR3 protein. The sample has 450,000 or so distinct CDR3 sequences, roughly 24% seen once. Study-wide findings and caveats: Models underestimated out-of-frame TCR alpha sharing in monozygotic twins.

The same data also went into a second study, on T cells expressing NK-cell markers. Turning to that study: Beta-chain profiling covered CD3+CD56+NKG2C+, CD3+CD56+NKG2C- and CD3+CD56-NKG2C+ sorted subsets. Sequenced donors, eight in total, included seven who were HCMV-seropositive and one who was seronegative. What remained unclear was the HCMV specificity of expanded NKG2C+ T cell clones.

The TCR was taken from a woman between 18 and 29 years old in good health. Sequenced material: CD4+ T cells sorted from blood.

The CDR3 nucleotides read TGTGCCAGCTCACCCTATTCAGGGGGCGCCCACAATGAGCAGTTCTTC. This encodes CASSPYSGGAHNEQFF. This chain connects TRBV18 to TRBJ2-1; 8 bases are a match to TRBD1. The J segment lost 5 bases and the V segment lost 3 bases, leaving 9 bases of the junction unmatched. The CDR3 length is 16 residues. Germline V gene lookup returns CDR1 KGHSH and CDR2 LQKENI.